This TCR beta chain was obtained from a study of blood T cell repertoires in COVID-19. On the study more broadly: Specimens from acute and convalescent COVID-19 originated in the United States, Italy and Spain. PBMCs, B-cell-depleted T cells, or T cells were the source of the cDNA or gDNA that made up the material.

Libraries were prepared by immunoSEQ multiplex PCR; TCRdb keeps only in-frame clonotypes and omits some of them. The sample yields about 87,000 clones, approximately 80% seen once. Per the germline V gene, CDR1 is LGHDT and CDR2 is YNNKEL (reference sequence). Trimming took 5 bases from V and 11 from J; bases not matched to a gene: 10. The CDR3 totals 13 residues. The sequence was obtained from a woman in her seventies with acute or convalescent COVID-19. This chain connects TRBV3-1 (or the pseudogene TRBV3-2) to TRBJ1-1; TRBD1 aligns across 8 bases. Sample: peripheral blood. The CDR3 here is CASSGGQAGIAFF. CDR3 coding DNA: TGTGCCAGCAGCGGGGGACAGGCGGGTATCGCTTTCTTT.